The 26 T cell receptor beta chains given below trace back to one sample, sequenced in a study of regulatory T cells in long-lasting Graves disease. As for time point: newly diagnosed GD, antithyroid drugs for less than 3 months. After RNA was extracted from PBMCs, the TCR library was made from it. In building TCR beta libraries, iRepertoire HTBI primers were used together with Arm-PCR of CDR3 regions. Each CDR3 protein gets one entry after TCRdb re-called the multiplex PCR reads with MiXCR. In the table there are roughly 500,000 distinct CDR3 sequences, roughly 13% of which are singletons. This sample also appeared in a second study, on T cells in Graves' hyperthyroidism and ophthalmopathy.

The starting material was peripheral blood mononuclear cells (PBMCs), obtained at new diagnosis, from a patient treated with antithyroid drugs. Receptor source: a young man with Graves disease.

Many counts were recorded for this clonotype. V gene TRBV12-3 or TRBV12-4 combines with J gene TRBJ2-4; D is possibly TRBD2 (7 bases). V was clipped by 3 bases and J by 3 bases, with 9 bases between them. This CDR3 spans 14 amino acids. The CDR3 spells CASSLGGGKNIQYF. The CDR3 coding sequence is TGTGCCAGCAGTTTGGGAGGGGGCAAAAACATTCAGTACTTC.

V gene TRBV7-2 combines with J gene TRBJ2-1, with 9 bases lining up with TRBD2. CDR1 SGHTA and CDR2 FQGNSA come from the germline V gene. This CDR3 spans 13 amino acids. V dropped 8 bases and J dropped 6; count of bases not matched to a gene: 5. The CDR3 DNA reads as TGTGCCAGCCATCTAGCGGGGAGCAATGAGCAGTTCTTC. As protein: CASHLAGSNEQFF.

This clonotype was found many times. V gene TRBV29-1 combines with J gene TRBJ2-7; D not resolved. Trimming removed 2 bases from V and 1 base from J, with 15 bases in between. In germline, CDR1 is SQVTM, CDR2 ANQGSEA. The CDR3 sequence is 15 residues long. CDR3 amino acids: CSVESAAAGSYEQYF. Written as DNA, the CDR3 is TGCAGCGTTGAAAGCGCGGCCGCCGGGTCCTACGAGCAGTACTTC.

This clonotype was seen a handful of times. V usage is TRBV20-1 and J usage is TRBJ1-2, with D tentatively TRBD1 (5 bases). CDR1 and CDR2 (germline): DFQATT, SNEGSKA (reference sequence). The CDR3 is 15 residues long. V lost 6 bases and J lost 0, with 17 bases in between. The CDR3 DNA is TGCAGTGCCCCAGCGGGACTCAAAGCTAACTATGGCTACACCTTC. Translating it yields CSAPAGLKANYGYTF.

This clonotype was observed at least ten times. The chain employs TRBV2 and TRBJ1-5; the D gene is possibly TRBD1 (5 bases). V was cut by 8 bases and J by 6 bases, with 20 bases left in between. Germline loops: CDR1 SNHLY, CDR2 FYNNEI. This CDR3 contains 15 residues. CDR3 amino acids: CASSSGTPRGQPQHF. The CDR3 DNA reads TGTGCCAGCTCGTCGGGGACTCCGAGGGGTCAGCCCCAGCATTTT.

This clonotype was found a few times. The rearrangement joins TRBV3-1 to TRBJ2-3, with 15 positions matching TRBD2. The ends lost 5 bases at V and 2 bases at J; junction bases unmatched: 8. CDR1 and CDR2 (germline): LGHDT, YNNKEL (reference sequence). The CDR3 contains 18 residues. CDR3 region: CASSKPGLAGGLTDTQYF. The CDR3 bases are TGTGCCAGCAGCAAACCGGGACTAGCGGGAGGTCTCACAGATACGCAGTATTTT.

The chain uses TRBV15 and TRBJ2-1; 12 nucleotides line up with TRBD2. V shed 2 bases and J 4 bases; nucleotides not matched to a gene: 6. The CDR3 has 17 residues. The V gene's germline CDR1 is LNHNV and CDR2 YYDKDF (reference sequence). CDR3 sequence (DNA): TGTGCCACCAGCAGATCGTTACTAGCGGGAGGATACAATGAGCAGTTCTTC. Its protein is CATSRSLLAGGYNEQFF. The whole variable domain, remainder taken from reference TRBV15 and TRBJ2-1, is DAMVIQNPRYQVTQFGKPVTLSCSQTLNHNVMYWYQQKSSQAPKLLFHYYDKDFNNEADTPDNFQSRRPNTSFCFLDIRSPGLGDTAMYLCATSRSLLAGGYNEQFFGPGTRLTVL.

This clonotype was detected many times. The gene calls are TRBV2 and TRBJ1-5; no clear D. Trimming stripped 1 base from V and 9 bases from J, with 10 bases between. The CDR3 totals 13 residues. The germline V gene has CDR1 SNHLY and CDR2 FYNNEI. The CDR3 bases are TGTGCCAGCAGTGAAGGAGTCCCCGGGCCCCAGCATTTT. This translates into CASSEGVPGPQHF.

The rearrangement joins TRBV7-9 to TRBJ2-3; a weak D match, TRBD2 (6 bases). V lost 5 bases and J 2 bases, leaving 14 bases between the germline ends. Germline lookup yields CDR1 SEHNR and CDR2 FQNEAQ (reference sequence). The CDR3 totals 15 residues. The CDR3 protein is CASSTREVPTDTQYF. CDR3 bases: TGTGCCAGCAGCACGAGGGAGGTACCCACAGATACGCAGTATTTT.

This clonotype was seen more than once but under ten times. The rearrangement uses TRBV13 and TRBJ2-7; D call uncertain. Per germline, CDR1 PRHDT and CDR2 FYEKMQ (reference sequence). This CDR3 contains 8 residues. The CDR3 protein is CASSPGQV. DNA for the CDR3: TGCGCCAGCAGTCCGGGTCAAGTC.

This clonotype was counted ten times or more. The genes are TRBV12-3 or TRBV12-4 and TRBJ2-3, with TRBD1 identical over 7 bases. The CDR3 consists of 15 residues. J was trimmed by 3 bases and V by 5 bases; bases with no gene match: 8. DNA of the CDR3: TGTGCCAGCAGTATAACGGGACAGTTGACAGATACGCAGTATTTT. It codes for CASSITGQLTDTQYF.

The chain employs TRBV5-1 and TRBJ2-7; 7 bases line up with TRBD1. Germline assignment: CDR1 SGHRS and CDR2 YFSETQ. The CDR3 extends over 15 amino acids. After removal of 4 bases from V and 3 bases from J, the junction contained 10 bases not matched to a gene. The CDR3 loop reads CASSPTRQGRYEQYF. As DNA, the CDR3 is TGCGCCAGCAGCCCTACACGACAGGGTCGCTACGAGCAGTACTTC.

V and J are TRBV25-1 and TRBJ2-6; D is perhaps TRBD1 (5 bases). Trimming pared 2 bases from V and 1 base from J, leaving 18 bases between. Germline assignment: CDR1 MGHDK and CDR2 SYGVNS. The CDR3 runs to 19 residues. CDR3 region: CASSETVSGWDSGANVLTF. The CDR3 DNA reads as TGTGCCAGCAGTGAAACAGTATCAGGGTGGGATTCTGGGGCCAACGTCCTGACTTTC. The full variable domain, with the rest looked up from reference TRBV25-1 and TRBJ2-6, is EADIYQTPRYLVIGTGKKITLECSQTMGHDKMYWYQQDPGMELHLIHYSYGVNSTEKGDLSSESTVSRIRTEHFPLTLESARPSHTSQYLCASSETVSGWDSGANVLTFGAGSRLTVL.

The chain couples TRBV3-1 to TRBJ2-3, with a weak D call TRBD1 (6 bases). Matching the DNA end better, TRBJ2-7 makes the J call doubtful. Germline CDR1 reads LGHDT; CDR2 reads YNNKEL (reference sequence). The CDR3 consists of 13 residues. This chain's CDR3 is CASSQRTENEQYF. In nucleotides, the CDR3 is TGTGCCAGCAGCCAACGGACAGAGAATGAGCAGTACTTC.

This clonotype was found many times. The rearrangement joins TRBV9 to TRBJ2-5, with TRBD2 identical over 11 bases. V gave up 4 bases and J gave up 5 bases; unmatched junction bases: 10. The CDR3 covers 16 residues. The germline gives CDR1 SGDLS, CDR2 YYNGEE. In DNA, the CDR3 is TGTGCCAGCAGCTTGACTAGCGGGACCTATCGGGAGACCCAGTACTTC. This gives the protein CASSLTSGTYRETQYF.

This clonotype was recorded many times. V is TRBV6-2 or TRBV6-3 and J is TRBJ2-2, with a weak D call TRBD2 (6 bases). The CDR3 extends over 14 amino acids. The germline V and J ends were trimmed by 0 bases and 4 bases, with 6 bases remaining between them. Germline V gene sequence: CDR1 MNHEY, CDR2 SVGEGT. CDR3 residues: CASSYSEGTGELFF. The CDR3 nucleotides read TGTGCCAGCAGTTACTCGGAGGGCACCGGGGAGCTGTTTTTT.

This clonotype was counted at least ten times. The V call is TRBV10-3, the J call TRBJ2-1; 8 nucleotides match TRBD2. The junction had 5 bases not matched to a gene; V was cut back by 8 bases and J by 5 bases. There are 13 residues in the CDR3. Per the germline V gene, CDR1 is ENHRY and CDR2 is SYGVKD. CDR3 in DNA: TGTGCCATCGGCGGGGGGCGTCACAATGAGCAGTTCTTC. As protein: CAIGGGRHNEQFF.

This clonotype has only a few counts. The chain has TRBV30 and TRBJ2-1, with D perhaps matching TRBD1 (5 bases). The CDR3 has 14 residues. Germline CDR1 reads GTSNPN; CDR2 reads SVGIG (reference sequence). V gave up 2 bases and J gave up 4 bases, with 12 bases separating them. The CDR3 DNA sequence: TGTGCCTGGAGTCTAGGGCAGGGTTACAATGAGCAGTTCTTC. Protein product: CAWSLGQGYNEQFF.

In its sample, this clonotype was seen many times. CDR3 coding DNA: TGTGCCAGCAGTCCCGGGACAGGGCACACCGGGGAGCTGTTTTTT. This sequence encodes CASSPGTGHTGELFF. The chain joins TRBV28 to TRBJ2-2, with TRBD1 identical over 9 bases. Germline CDR1 MDHEN, CDR2 SYDVKM. There are 15 residues in the CDR3. J lost 3 bases, V lost 5 bases, and 4 bases had no gene match.

In its sample, this clonotype was seen a few times. The J gene is TRBJ2-1, the V gene TRBV5-1; 13 bases match TRBD2. Germline V gene sequence: CDR1 SGHRS, CDR2 YFSETQ. CDR3 length: 16 amino acids. V lost 4 bases to trimming and J lost 10 bases; unmatched junction nucleotides: 11. The CDR3, as DNA: TGCGCCAGCAGCCCTAGCCGACTAGCGGGAGGAATGGAGCAGTTCTTC. Its protein is CASSPSRLAGGMEQFF.

The V call is TRBV30, the J call TRBJ2-7, with 9 bases identical to TRBD2. Trimming took 1 base from V and 2 from J; bases not matched to a gene: 18. Per the germline V gene, CDR1 is GTSNPN and CDR2 is SVGIG (reference sequence). The CDR3 consists of 19 residues. CDR3 DNA: TGTGCCTGGAGTGCGCCCCACCGGCGGGAGGGCCGGTTCGCCTACGAGCAGTACTTC. Protein product: CAWSAPHRREGRFAYEQYF.

The chain joins TRBV29-1 to TRBJ2-7, with TRBD1 identical over 11 bases. Germline lookup yields CDR1 SQVTM and CDR2 ANQGSEA. The CDR3 runs to 13 residues. Germline trimming cut 4 bases from V and 6 bases from J; bases unmatched to any gene: 5. CDR3 nucleotides: TGCAGCGTTGCGGGACAGGGGGTCGGCGAGCAGTACTTC. Amino acids: CSVAGQGVGEQYF.

This clonotype turned up a few times. The CDR3 DNA reads TGTGCCAGTATAGGGAGGGGCCGAGGCGCCAAAAACATTCAGTACTTC. Translating gives CASIGRGRGAKNIQYF. The gene calls are TRBV19 and TRBJ2-4; 7 bases align to TRBD2. The length of the CDR3 is 16 residues. Germline-derived CDR1 and CDR2 are LNHDA and SQIVND (reference sequence). The ends lost 7 bases at V and 1 base at J; junction bases unmatched: 10.

At least ten counts were recorded for this clonotype. J is TRBJ1-1 and V is TRBV10-3; D gene ambiguous. CDR3 size: 11 residues. Germline CDR1 is ENHRY and CDR2 is SYGVKD. V lost 3 bases and J lost 6, with 5 bases in between. The CDR3 nucleotides are TGTGCCATCAGTGAAACGGCTGAAGCTTTCTTT. It encodes CAISETAEAFF.

This clonotype was observed at least ten times. The J gene is TRBJ1-5, the V gene TRBV28, with 7 bases fitting TRBD1. The V gene's germline CDR1 is MDHEN and CDR2 SYDVKM. This CDR3 has 15 amino acids. After removal of 5 bases from V and 3 bases from J, the junction contained 7 bases not matched to a gene. The CDR3 is CASSPVTGANQPQHF. CDR3 in DNA: TGTGCCAGCAGTCCTGTTACAGGGGCCAATCAGCCCCAGCATTTT.

To note about this clonotype: A much larger clone lies a single base off, so this may be a read error. The chain joins TRBV10-2 to TRBJ1-4; D perhaps matches TRBD1 (5 bases). The V gene lost 3 bases and the J gene lost 10 bases, with 12 bases spanning the gap. The CDR3 spans 13 residues. Germline loops: CDR1 WSHSY, CDR2 SAAADI. This chain's CDR3 is CASSDSEGRKLFF. CDR3 nucleotides: TGCGCCAGCAGTGATTCAGAGGGGCGAAAACTGTTTTTT.